This record covers a single T cell receptor beta chain. The CDR3 length is 17 residues. The germline CDR1 and CDR2 sequences are MDHEN and SYDVKM. Trimming at V came to 6 bases and at J to 4 bases, leaving 9 bases not matched to a gene. The data originate from a study of blood T cell repertoires in COVID-19. Looking at the study overall: Nucleic acid was either cDNA or gDNA, and it came from T cells, B-cell-depleted T cells, or PBMCs.

Repertoires were generated with immunoSEQ multiplex PCR, while TCRdb's copy carries only in-frame clones and drops some. This table has roughly 80,000 clones, roughly 78% appearing once. The sequencing sample was made of peripheral blood. This chain uses TRBV28 with TRBJ2-6; TRBD2 matches 10 bases. This TCR was sampled from a human donor in a cohort sampled during active COVID-19. This chain's CDR3 is CASSRGAGGKGANVLTF. In DNA form, the CDR3 reads TGTGCCAGCAGCCGAGGAGCGGGAGGGAAGGGGGCCAACGTCCTGACTTTC.